The subject of this entry is one T cell receptor (beta chain). CD8+ and CD4+ T cells from blood underwent TCR beta sequencing. TEMRA cells were enriched by FACS, while CD8+ and CD4+ T cells were obtained through a negative isolation that was performed magnetically. J gave up 4 bases and V 6 bases, and 7 bases lay outside the gene matches. CDR1 and CDR2 (germline): DFQATT, SNEGSKA (reference sequence). This CDR3 has 14 residues. This sample was taken from a study of CD8 T cells in Susac syndrome. An input of about 0.5 to 1 ug of RNA was subjected to reverse transcription using random hexamers. One entry per CDR3 protein, called by TCRdb with MiXCR from the immunoSEQ multiplex PCR reads. In the table there are over 150,000 distinct CDR3 sequences, roughly 94% of which are singletons.

The V gene is TRBV20-1, the J gene TRBJ2-1; 9 bases align to TRBD1. Sequenced input: CD4+ T cells from PBMCs. The source of this sequence is a human donor with Susac syndrome. The CDR3 bases are TGCAGTGCACAACCGGGACAGGGATACAATGAGCAGTTCTTC. It translates to CSAQPGQGYNEQFF.